This T cell receptor (beta chain) was sequenced for a study of blood T cell repertoires in COVID-19. Looking at the study overall: Samples came from the United States, Italy and Spain, spanning acute and convalescent COVID-19.

The junction had 7 bases not matched to a gene; V was cut back by 5 bases and J by 5 bases. This CDR3 has 15 residues. Germline loops: CDR1 MNHEY, CDR2 SVGEGT. In this sample, this clone turned up once. Authors' data handling: Nucleated cell counts were estimated from reference gene primer amplification. Clones were read by immunoSEQ multiplex PCR, and TCRdb kept only the in-frame ones, dropping some. V, J and clone size derive from that table, while D and trimming were established from the DNA sequence. The table has more than 110,000 clones, under 90% seen once. The source of this sequence is a woman aged 80 or over in a cohort sampled during active or convalescent COVID-19. The chain employs TRBV6-2 or TRBV6-3 and TRBJ1-5; TRBD1 matches 9 bases. Material for sequencing was peripheral blood. The CDR3 sequence is CASSQIQGAYQPQHF. CDR3 DNA sequence: TGTGCCAGCAGTCAGATACAGGGGGCGTATCAGCCCCAGCATTTT.